Listed here is a single T cell receptor beta chain. The target antigen is unknown. The sample belongs to a study of T-cell reconstitution after alpha-beta-depleted transplantation in children. Whole-study findings and limits: In patients about two months after transplant, alpha-beta T cells reportedly arose from several hundred expanded graft clones. In some patients, recipient T cells and intrathymic progenitors surviving conditioning explained high day-60 diversity. One year post-transplant, T-cell counts and diversity were largely derived from T cells produced anew.

The CDR3 runs 14 residues. Germline lookup yields CDR1 MNHEY and CDR2 SVGEGT. The V and J ends lost 0 bases and 3 bases respectively, with 9 bases between them. The TCRbeta library incorporated unique molecular identifiers. TCRdb re-derived calls from the PCR reads in MiXCR, one entry per CDR3 protein. The table includes 100,000 or so distinct CDR3 sequences, 23% detected once. The sequence was obtained from a boy under 10 years old with acute lymphoblastic leukemia, due to receive a stem cell transplant. Sequencing used PBMCs, obtained before TCRalphabeta/CD19-depleted stem cell transplant. The V and J genes are TRBV6-2 or TRBV6-3 and TRBJ2-7; D is possibly TRBD2 (6 bases). The CDR3 reads CASSYSEGGYEQYF. The CDR3, as DNA: TGTGCCAGCAGTTACTCGGAGGGAGGCTACGAGCAGTACTTC.